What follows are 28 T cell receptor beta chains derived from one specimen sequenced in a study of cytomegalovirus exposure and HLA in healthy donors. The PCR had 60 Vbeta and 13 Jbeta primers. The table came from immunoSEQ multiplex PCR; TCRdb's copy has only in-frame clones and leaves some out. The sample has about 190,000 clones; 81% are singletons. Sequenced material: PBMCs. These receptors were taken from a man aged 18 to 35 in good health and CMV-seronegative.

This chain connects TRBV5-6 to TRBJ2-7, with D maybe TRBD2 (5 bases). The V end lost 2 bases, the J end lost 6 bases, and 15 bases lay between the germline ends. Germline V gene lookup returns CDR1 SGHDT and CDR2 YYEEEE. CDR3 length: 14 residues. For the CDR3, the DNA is TGTGCCAGCAGCTTCACGGCCTCGGGGTCCGAGCAGTACTTC. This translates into CASSFTASGSEQYF.

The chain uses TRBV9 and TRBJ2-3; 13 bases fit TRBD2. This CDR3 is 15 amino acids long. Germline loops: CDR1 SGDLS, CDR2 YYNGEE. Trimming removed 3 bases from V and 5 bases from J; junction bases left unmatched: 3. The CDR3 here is CASSARLAGGDTQYF. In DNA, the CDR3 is TGTGCCAGCAGCGCACGACTAGCGGGAGGAGATACGCAGTATTTT.

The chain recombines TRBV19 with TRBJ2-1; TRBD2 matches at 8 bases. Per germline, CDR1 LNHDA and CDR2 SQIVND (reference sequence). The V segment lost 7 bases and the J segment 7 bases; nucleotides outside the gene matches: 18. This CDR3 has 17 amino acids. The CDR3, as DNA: TGTGCCAGTAAAATAATCGGGACTAGTGGGGTAGGGAATGAGCAGTTCTTC. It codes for CASKIIGTSGVGNEQFF.

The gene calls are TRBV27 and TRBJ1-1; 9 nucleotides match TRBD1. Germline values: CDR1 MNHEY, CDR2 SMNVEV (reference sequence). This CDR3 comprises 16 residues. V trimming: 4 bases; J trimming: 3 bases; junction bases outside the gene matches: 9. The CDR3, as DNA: TGTGCCAGCAGTTCCCCGGGACAGGGTTGGGACACTGAAGCTTTCTTT. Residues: CASSSPGQGWDTEAFF.

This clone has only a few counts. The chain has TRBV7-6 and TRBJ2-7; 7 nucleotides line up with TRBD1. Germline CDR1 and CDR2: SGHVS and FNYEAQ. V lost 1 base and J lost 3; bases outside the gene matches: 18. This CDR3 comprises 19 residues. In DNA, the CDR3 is TGTGCCAGCAGCTTAGTGGGAACAGGGGACCGTCGTCCCTACTACGAGCAGTACTTC. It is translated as CASSLVGTGDRRPYYEQYF.

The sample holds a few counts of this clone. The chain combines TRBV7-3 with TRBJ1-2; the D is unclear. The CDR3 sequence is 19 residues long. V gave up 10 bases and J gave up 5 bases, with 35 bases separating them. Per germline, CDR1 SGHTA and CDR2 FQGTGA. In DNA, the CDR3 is TGTGCCACCGGCTCGAAGGGTAGTCAGACTATCGGGGTCGTATATGGCTACACCTTC. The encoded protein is CATGSKGSQTIGVVYGYTF.

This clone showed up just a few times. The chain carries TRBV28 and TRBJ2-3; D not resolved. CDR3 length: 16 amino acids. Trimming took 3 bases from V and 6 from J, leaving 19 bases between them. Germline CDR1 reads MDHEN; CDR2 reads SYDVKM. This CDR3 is CASSFVATQQKDTQYF. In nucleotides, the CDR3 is TGTGCCAGCAGTTTCGTTGCTACCCAACAGAAGGATACGCAGTATTTT.

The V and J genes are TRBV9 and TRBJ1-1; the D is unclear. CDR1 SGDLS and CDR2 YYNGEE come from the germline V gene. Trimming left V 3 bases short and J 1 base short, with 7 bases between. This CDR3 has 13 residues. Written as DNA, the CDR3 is TGTGCCAGCAGCGCCAACAAGAACACTGAAGCTTTCTTT. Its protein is CASSANKNTEAFF. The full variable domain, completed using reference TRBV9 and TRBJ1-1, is DSGVTQTPKHLITATGQRVTLRCSPRSGDLSVYWYQQSLDQGLQFLIQYYNGEERAKGNILERFSAQQFPDLHSELNLSSLELGDSALYFCASSANKNTEAFFGQGTRLTVV.

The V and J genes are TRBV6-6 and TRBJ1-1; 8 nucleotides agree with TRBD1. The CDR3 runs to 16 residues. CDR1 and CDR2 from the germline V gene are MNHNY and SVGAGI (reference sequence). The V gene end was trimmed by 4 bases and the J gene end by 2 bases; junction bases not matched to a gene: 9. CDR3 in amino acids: CASSFPAGQANTEAFF. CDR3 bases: TGTGCCAGCAGTTTCCCCGCGGGACAGGCTAACACTGAAGCTTTCTTT.

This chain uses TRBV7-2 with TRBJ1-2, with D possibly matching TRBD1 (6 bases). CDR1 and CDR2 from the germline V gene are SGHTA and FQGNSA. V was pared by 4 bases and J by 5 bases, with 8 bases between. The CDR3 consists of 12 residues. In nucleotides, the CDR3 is TGTGCCAGCAGCTCCACAGGGTATGGCTACACCTTC. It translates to CASSSTGYGYTF.

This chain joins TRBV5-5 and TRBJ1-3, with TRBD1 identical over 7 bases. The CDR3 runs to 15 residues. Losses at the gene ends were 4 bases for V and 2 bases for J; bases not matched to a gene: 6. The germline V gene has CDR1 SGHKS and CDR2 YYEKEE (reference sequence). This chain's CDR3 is CASSPDRLPGNTIYF. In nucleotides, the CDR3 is TGTGCCAGCAGCCCGGACAGGTTGCCTGGAAACACCATATATTTT. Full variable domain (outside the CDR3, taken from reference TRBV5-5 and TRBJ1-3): DAGVTQSPTHLIKTRGQQVTLRCSPISGHKSVSWYQQVLGQGPQFIFQYYEKEERGRGNFPDRFSARQFPNYSSELNVNALLLGDSALYLCASSPDRLPGNTIYFGEGSWLTVV.

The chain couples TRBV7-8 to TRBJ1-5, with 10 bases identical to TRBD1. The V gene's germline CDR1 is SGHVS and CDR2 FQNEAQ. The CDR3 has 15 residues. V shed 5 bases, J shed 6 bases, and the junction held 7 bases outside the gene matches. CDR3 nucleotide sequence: TGTGCCAGCAGCATGAGACAGGGGGCCGTTCAGCCCCAGCATTTT. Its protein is CASSMRQGAVQPQHF.

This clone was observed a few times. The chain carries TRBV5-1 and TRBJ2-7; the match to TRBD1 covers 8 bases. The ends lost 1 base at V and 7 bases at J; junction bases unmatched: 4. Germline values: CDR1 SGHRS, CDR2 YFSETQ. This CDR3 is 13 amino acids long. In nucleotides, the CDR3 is TGCGCCAGCAGCTTGATGGGACAGGCTGAGCAGTACTTC. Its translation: CASSLMGQAEQYF.

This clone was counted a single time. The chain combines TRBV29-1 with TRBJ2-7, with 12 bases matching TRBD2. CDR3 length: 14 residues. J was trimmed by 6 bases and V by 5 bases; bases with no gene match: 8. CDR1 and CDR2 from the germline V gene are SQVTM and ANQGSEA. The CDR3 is CSVTTSGSRSEQYF. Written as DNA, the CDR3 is TGCAGCGTTACGACTAGCGGGAGTCGATCCGAGCAGTACTTC.

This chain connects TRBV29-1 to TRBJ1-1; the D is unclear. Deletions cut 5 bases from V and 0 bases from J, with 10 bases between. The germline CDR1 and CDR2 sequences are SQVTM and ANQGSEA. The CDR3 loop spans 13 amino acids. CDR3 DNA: TGCAGCGTTAAGACGGCGGTGAACACTGAAGCTTTCTTT. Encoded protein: CSVKTAVNTEAFF. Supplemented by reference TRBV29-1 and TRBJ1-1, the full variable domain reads SAVISQKPSRDICQRGTSLTIQCQVDSQVTMMFWYRQQPGQSLTLIATANQGSEATYESGFVIDKFPISRPNLTFSTLTVSNMSPEDSSIYLCSVKTAVNTEAFFGQGTRLTVV.

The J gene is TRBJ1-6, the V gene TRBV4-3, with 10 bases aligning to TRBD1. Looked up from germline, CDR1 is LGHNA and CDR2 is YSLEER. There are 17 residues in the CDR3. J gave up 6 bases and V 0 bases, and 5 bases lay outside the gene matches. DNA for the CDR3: TGCGCCAGCAGCCAAGAGGGTGGGACAGGGGTTAATTCACCCCTCCACTTT. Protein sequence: CASSQEGGTGVNSPLHF.

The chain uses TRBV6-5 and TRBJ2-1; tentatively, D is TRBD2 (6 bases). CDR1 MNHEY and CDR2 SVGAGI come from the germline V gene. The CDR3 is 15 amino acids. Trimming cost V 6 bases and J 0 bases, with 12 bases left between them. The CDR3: CASRLGTSSYNEQFF. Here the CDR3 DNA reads TGTGCCAGCAGGCTCGGGACTTCCTCCTACAATGAGCAGTTCTTC.

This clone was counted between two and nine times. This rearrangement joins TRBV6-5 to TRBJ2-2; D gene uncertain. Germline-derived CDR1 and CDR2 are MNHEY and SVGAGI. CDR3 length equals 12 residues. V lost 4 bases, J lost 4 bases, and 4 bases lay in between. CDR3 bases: TGTGCCAGCAGTTCCCTCACCGGGGAGCTGTTTTTT. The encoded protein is CASSSLTGELFF.

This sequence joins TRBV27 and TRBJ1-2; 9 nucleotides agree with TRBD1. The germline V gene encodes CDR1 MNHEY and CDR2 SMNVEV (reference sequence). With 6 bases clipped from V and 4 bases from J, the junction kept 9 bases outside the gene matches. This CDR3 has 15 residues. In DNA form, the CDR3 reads TGTGCCAGCAGGAACCCGGGACAGGGACCCTATGGCTACACCTTC. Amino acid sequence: CASRNPGQGPYGYTF.

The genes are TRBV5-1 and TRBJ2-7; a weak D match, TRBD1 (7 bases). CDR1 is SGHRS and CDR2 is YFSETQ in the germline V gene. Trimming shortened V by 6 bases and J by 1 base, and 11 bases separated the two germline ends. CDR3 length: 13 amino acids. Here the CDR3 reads CASKPGGSYEQYF. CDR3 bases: TGCGCCAGCAAACCAGGGGGGTCCTACGAGCAGTACTTC.

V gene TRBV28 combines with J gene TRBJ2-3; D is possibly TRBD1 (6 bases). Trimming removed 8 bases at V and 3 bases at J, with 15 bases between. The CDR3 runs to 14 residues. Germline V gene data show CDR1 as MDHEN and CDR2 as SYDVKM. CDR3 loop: CASGLGQGTDTQYF. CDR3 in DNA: TGTGCCAGCGGGTTGGGGCAGGGGACAGATACGCAGTATTTT.

The CDR3 reads CASSDTGAAEAFF. CDR3 coding DNA: TGCGCCAGCAGCGACACAGGGGCCGCTGAAGCTTTCTTT. V gene TRBV5-1 combines with J gene TRBJ1-1; TRBD1 matches 7 bases. With 4 bases clipped from V and 6 bases from J, the junction kept 6 bases outside the gene matches. Germline CDR1 is SGHRS and CDR2 is YFSETQ. This CDR3 is 13 amino acids long.

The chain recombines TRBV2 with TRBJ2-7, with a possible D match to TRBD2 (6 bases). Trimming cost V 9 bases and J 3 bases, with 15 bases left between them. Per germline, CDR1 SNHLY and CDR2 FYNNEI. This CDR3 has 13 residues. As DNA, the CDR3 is TGTGCCAGTTCACAGGTGGGGGGCTACGAGCAGTACTTC. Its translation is CASSQVGGYEQYF.

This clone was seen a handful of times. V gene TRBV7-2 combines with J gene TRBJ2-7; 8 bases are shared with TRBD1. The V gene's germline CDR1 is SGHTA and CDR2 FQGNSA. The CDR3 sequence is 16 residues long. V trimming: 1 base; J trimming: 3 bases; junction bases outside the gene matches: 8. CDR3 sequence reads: CASSLDGQGKRYEQYF. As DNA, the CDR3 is TGTGCCAGCAGCTTAGATGGACAGGGAAAGCGCTACGAGCAGTACTTC.

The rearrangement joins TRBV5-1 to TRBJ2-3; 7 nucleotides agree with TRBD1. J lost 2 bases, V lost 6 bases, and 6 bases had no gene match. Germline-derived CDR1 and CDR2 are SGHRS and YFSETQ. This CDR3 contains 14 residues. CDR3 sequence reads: CASIEGAHTDTQYF. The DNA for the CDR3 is TGCGCCAGCATTGAGGGGGCCCACACAGATACGCAGTATTTT.

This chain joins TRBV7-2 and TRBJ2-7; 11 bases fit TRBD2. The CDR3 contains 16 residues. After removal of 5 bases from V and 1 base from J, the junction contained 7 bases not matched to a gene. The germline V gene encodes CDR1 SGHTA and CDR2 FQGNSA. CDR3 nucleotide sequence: TGTGCCAGCAGCCCGAGGGTAGCGGGGGGGTCCTACGAGCAGTACTTC. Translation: CASSPRVAGGSYEQYF.

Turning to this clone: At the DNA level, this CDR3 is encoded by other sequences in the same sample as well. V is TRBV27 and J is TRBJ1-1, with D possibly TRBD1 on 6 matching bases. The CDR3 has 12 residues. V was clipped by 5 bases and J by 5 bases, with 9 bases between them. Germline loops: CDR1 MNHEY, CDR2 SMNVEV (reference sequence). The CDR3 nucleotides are TGTGCCAGCAGTACAGGGAATACTGAAGCTTTCTTT. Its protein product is CASSTGNTEAFF.

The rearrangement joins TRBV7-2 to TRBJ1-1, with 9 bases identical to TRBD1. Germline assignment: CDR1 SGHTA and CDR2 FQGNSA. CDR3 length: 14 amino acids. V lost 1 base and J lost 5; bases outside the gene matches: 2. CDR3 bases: TGTGCCAGCAGCTTAGAGGGGACAGGGACTGAAGCTTTCTTT. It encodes CASSLEGTGTEAFF.